Included here is one TCR beta chain sequence, with context. Its antigen remains unidentified. These data are taken from a study of cytomegalovirus exposure and HLA in healthy donors. Overall study results and limits: Data from an earlier analysis indicated that most TCR beta V segments were productive either about 90% or about 30% of the time.

PCR primers comprised 60 Vbeta and 13 Jbeta primers. The assay was immunoSEQ multiplex PCR, and TCRdb's table has in-frame clones only and misses some. In the table there are 150,000 to 200,000 clones, roughly 85% of which are singletons. Germline assignment: CDR1 MDHEN and CDR2 SYDVKM. Trimming took 2 bases from V and 4 from J; bases not matched to a gene: 5. The CDR3 length is 15 residues. This rearrangement joins TRBV28 to TRBJ2-7; TRBD2 matches at 10 bases. The receptor was derived from a man aged 35 to 55 in good health and CMV-seropositive. The sample taken for sequencing was PBMCs. The CDR3 nucleotides read TGTGCCAGCAGTTTAGACCTAGCGGGGGCTTACGAGCAGTACTTC. This gives the protein CASSLDLAGAYEQYF.